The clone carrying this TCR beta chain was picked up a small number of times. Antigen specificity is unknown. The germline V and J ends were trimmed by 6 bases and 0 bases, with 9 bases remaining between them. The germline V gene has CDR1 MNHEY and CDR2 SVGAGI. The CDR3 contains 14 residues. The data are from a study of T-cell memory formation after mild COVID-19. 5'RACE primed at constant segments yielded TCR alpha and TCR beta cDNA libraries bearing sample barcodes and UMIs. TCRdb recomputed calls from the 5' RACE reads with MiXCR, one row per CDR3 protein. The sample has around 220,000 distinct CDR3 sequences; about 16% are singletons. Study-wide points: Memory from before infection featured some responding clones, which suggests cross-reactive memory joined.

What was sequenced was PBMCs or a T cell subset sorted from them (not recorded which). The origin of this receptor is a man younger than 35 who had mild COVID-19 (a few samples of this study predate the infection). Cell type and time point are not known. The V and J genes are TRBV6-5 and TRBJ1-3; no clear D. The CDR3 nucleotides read TGTGCCAGCAGAATGGACGGCTCTGGAAACACCATATATTTT. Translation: CASRMDGSGNTIYF.